The next 14 T cell receptor beta chains were all read from a single sample in a study of beta chain features in type 1 diabetes. Expressed TCRB transcripts got sequenced, as all isolated RNA was reverse transcribed. TCRdb's table, derived via immunoSEQ multiplex PCR, lists solely in-frame clones and lacks some. The sample contains hundreds of thousands of clones, over 9.5% of which appear only once. The source material was naive CD4+ T cells from blood. The receptors were gathered from a young woman in good health.

This clone was counted only a few times. This chain joins TRBV4-3 and TRBJ2-1; 14 bases map to TRBD2. J lost 13 bases, V lost 4 bases, and 12 bases had no gene match. This CDR3 has 16 amino acids. Per germline, CDR1 LGHNA and CDR2 YSLEER. CDR3 sequence (DNA): TGCGCCAGCAGCCTAGAAGGACTAGCGGGAGGCCCAAGTCAGTTCTTC. This sequence encodes CASSLEGLAGGPSQFF.

The chain is built from TRBV7-3 and TRBJ2-7, with 10 bases that match TRBD1. CDR3 length: 16 residues. From germline, CDR1 is SGHTA and CDR2 FQGTGA. Losses at the gene ends were 3 bases for V and 2 bases for J; bases not matched to a gene: 7. The CDR3 DNA reads TGTGCCAGCAGCTTGACATCGGGACAGGGGACCTACGAGCAGTACTTC. The encoded protein is CASSLTSGQGTYEQYF.

This clone appeared a few times. V and J are TRBV5-4 and TRBJ2-1, with TRBD1 as a possible D gene (5 bases). This CDR3 is 15 amino acids long. Germline loops: CDR1 SGHNT, CDR2 YYREEE (reference sequence). The V end lost 3 bases, the J end lost 8 bases, and 18 bases lay between the germline ends. CDR3 sequence (DNA): TGTGCCAGCAGCTCTCCCAGGGTTGTGCATGATGAGCAGTTCTTC. Translated: CASSSPRVVHDEQFF. The whole variable domain, filled in from reference TRBV5-4 and TRBJ2-1, reads ETGVTQSPTHLIKTRGQQVTLRCSSQSGHNTVSWYQQALGQGPQFIFQYYREEENGRGNFPPRFSGLQFPNYSSELNVNALELDDSALYLCASSSPRVVHDEQFFGPGTRLTVL.

Only a few counts were recorded for this clone. V gene TRBV6-5 combines with J gene TRBJ2-5; no clear D. This CDR3 has 13 residues. Trimming removed 6 bases from V and 2 bases from J, with 10 bases in between. The V gene's germline CDR1 is MNHEY and CDR2 SVGAGI. For the CDR3, the DNA is TGTGCCAGCAGCCGCCTAGGACAAGAGACCCAGTACTTC. It encodes CASSRLGQETQYF.

The chain combines TRBV6-1 with TRBJ2-7; possible D gene TRBD1, 6 bases. Germline values: CDR1 MNHNS, CDR2 SASEGT. The CDR3 loop spans 13 amino acids. Deletions cut 4 bases from V and 2 bases from J, with 9 bases between. The CDR3 loop is CASSVSGAYEQYV. In DNA form, the CDR3 reads TGTGCCAGCAGTGTCTCAGGGGCCTACGAGCAGTACGTC.

V gene TRBV29-1 combines with J gene TRBJ2-1; tentatively, D is TRBD1 (5 bases). The CDR3 sequence is 15 residues long. Per germline, CDR1 SQVTM and CDR2 ANQGSEA. Trimming pared 7 bases from V and 8 bases from J, leaving 24 bases between. For the CDR3, the DNA is TGCAGCGCCCCACCGGACATAGGAGCATTCGATGAGCAGTTCTTC. Its protein product is CSAPPDIGAFDEQFF.

This clone occurred a few times. This chain links TRBV18 with TRBJ2-5, with a weak D call TRBD1 (5 bases). Germline CDR1 and CDR2: KGHSH and LQKENI. CDR3 size: 15 residues. Trimming took 3 bases from V and 2 from J, leaving 13 bases between them. CDR3 in amino acids: CASSPFLQAQETQYF. The CDR3 nucleotides read TGTGCCAGCTCACCTTTTTTACAGGCACAAGAGACCCAGTACTTC.

This clone was seen a few times. The chain has TRBV7-9 and TRBJ2-1; D possibly corresponds to TRBD2 (5 bases). V was shortened by 1 base and J by 7 bases, with 11 bases between the two germline ends. Germline assignment: CDR1 SEHNR and CDR2 FQNEAQ (reference sequence). CDR3 size: 14 residues. The CDR3 protein is CASSLVAGSNEQFF. The CDR3 coding sequence is TGTGCCAGCAGCTTAGTTGCGGGTTCGAATGAGCAGTTCTTC.

This chain connects TRBV4-1 to TRBJ1-1; no definite D call. There are 16 residues in the CDR3. Per the germline V gene, CDR1 is MGHRA and CDR2 is YSYEKL. Between the trimmed V and J ends, which lost 4 bases and 1 base, there was a span of 16 bases. The CDR3: CASSRTPGGRNTEAFF. CDR3 nucleotides: TGCGCCAGCAGCCGTACCCCCGGAGGAAGGAACACTGAAGCTTTCTTT.

This clone showed up just a few times. V usage is TRBV29-1 and J usage is TRBJ1-1; D is possibly TRBD1 (5 bases). Trimming took 8 bases from V and 6 from J, leaving 19 bases between them. The germline gives CDR1 SQVTM, CDR2 ANQGSEA. The CDR3 sequence is 13 residues long. CDR3 bases: TGCAGCACATGGGACTCATATGCCCCTGAAGCTTTCTTT. Amino acids: CSTWDSYAPEAFF.

This clone was detected only a few times. V is TRBV7-9 and J is TRBJ2-3, with unresolved D. The CDR3 runs to 16 residues. V lost 1 base, J lost 0 bases, and 11 bases lay in between. Germline V gene lookup returns CDR1 SEHNR and CDR2 FQNEAQ (reference sequence). The CDR3 spells CASSLGVGYSTDTQYF. The CDR3, as DNA: TGTGCCAGCAGCTTAGGCGTGGGGTATAGCACAGATACGCAGTATTTT.

The chain combines TRBV4-3 with TRBJ2-1; possible D gene TRBD1, 5 bases. The length of the CDR3 is 15 residues. Trimming removed 0 bases at V and 4 bases at J, with 10 bases between. Germline V gives CDR1 LGHNA, CDR2 YSLEER. CDR3 coding DNA: TGCGCCAGCAGCCAAGAGAACAGGATATACAATGAGCAGTTCTTC. Translating gives CASSQENRIYNEQFF.

This clone showed up just once. Other DNA sequences in the same sample also yield this CDR3. The J gene is TRBJ2-5, the V gene TRBV5-1, with D perhaps matching TRBD1 (6 bases). This CDR3 region has 12 residues. The V end lost 7 bases, the J end lost 5 bases, and 12 bases lay between the germline ends. CDR1 SGHRS and CDR2 YFSETQ come from the germline V gene. CDR3 sequence: CASSSRGETQYF. CDR3 coding DNA: TGCGCCAGCTCATCAAGGGGGGAGACCCAGTACTTC.

The chain has TRBV29-1 and TRBJ2-1; 13 bases line up with TRBD2. The J segment lost 10 bases and the V segment lost 7 bases, leaving 10 bases of the junction unmatched. Germline CDR1 SQVTM, CDR2 ANQGSEA. This CDR3 region has 14 residues. In DNA, the CDR3 is TGCAGCGCCGGAGGGACTAGCGGGATACGAGAGCAGTTCTTC. It yields the protein CSAGGTSGIREQFF.